What follows describes a single T cell receptor (beta chain). What antigen it recognizes has not been identified. Qualities for individual bases were not recorded, and no much larger clone is one base off. V lost 4 bases and J lost 2 bases, and the count of bases not matched to a germline gene is 6. The CDR1 and CDR2 encoded by the germline V gene are SGHRS and YFSETQ. Including cysteine and phenylalanine, the CDR3 has 14 amino acids. CDR3 DNA is the only sequence kept; it has 42 bases, read in frame from the first base. Enrolling through a virtual design, the prospective study's participants ranged in age from roughly 18 to 90 years and lived across 24 United States geographic areas. To assign participants to cohorts, the prospective study relied on clinical history that participants themselves reported in a screening survey and a study questionnaire. Mobile phlebotomists in the prospective study collected whole blood, serum and a nasopharyngeal or oropharyngeal swab from every participant. Prospective study participants could optionally give additional blood draws and questionnaires over an approximately two-month period. Prospective study blood samples were shipped either frozen or at room temperature before DNA extraction.

The data derive from a study of blood T cell repertoires in COVID-19 (dated by TCRdb to 2018 to 2020). In the study overall: The collaborator samples originated in the United States, Italy and Spain and spanned the acute and convalescent phases of COVID-19. The prospective study material was composed of cDNA or gDNA derived from T cells, B-cell-depleted T cells, or PBMCs. Nearly every sample came with metadata listing a de-identified subject ID, COVID-19 status, age in years and sex. Deeply sampled blood TCRbeta repertoires from subjects exposed to, actively infected with, or recovered from COVID-19 were included in the dataset. The repertoires were released in a freely available public database intended as a resource for research on the immune response to SARS-CoV-2. Where available, HLA class I and class II types were taken from metadata supplied by the sample provider and were not determined by assay-based typing. The samples were drawn from the first 160 participants of the ongoing ImmuneRACE study and from roughly 1,300 subjects provided by 6 global collaborators.

Study-wide conclusions, independent of this receptor: How much clinical and demographic metadata was included differed by source and by participant, and the metadata was provided uncurated.

TCRbeta CDR3 regions were amplified from genomic DNA by means of the immunoSEQ Assay, a bias-controlled multiplex PCR. The authors' pipeline ran thus. Nucleated cell counts per sample were estimated from amplification of reference gene primers within the assay. To quantify the absolute abundance of each unique TCRbeta CDR3 rearrangement, sequence reads were collapsed and filtered. For each sample, productive Simpson clonality was calculated as the square root of Simpson's diversity index over productive rearrangements. This is the immuneACCESS table as TCRdb keeps it, with only in-frame sequences that have V and J called. A part of the clones is gone; compared with another copy, unresolved V genes explain less than half, and the rest is unexplained. V, J and clone size are those of that table, while D and trimming were read from the DNA. The sample table lists about 170,000 clones, roughly 87% of them with a count of one. The ten most abundant clones make up about 1.2% of the sample.

The sequence links TRBV5-1 to TRBJ2-7; 7 bases in between match TRBD1. This sequence was found in a human donor with acute COVID-19. The donor label of this sample is uncertain. The sample comprised PBMCs or T cells enriched from blood (not recorded which). The CDR3 region: CASSLQGQTYEQYF. The sequence in DNA is TGCGCCAGCAGCCTGCAGGGACAGACCTACGAGCAGTACTTC.